This T cell receptor beta chain derives from a study of blood T cell repertoires in COVID-19. About the research overall: Collection of acute and convalescent COVID-19 samples took place in the United States, Italy and Spain. T cells, B-cell-depleted T cells, or PBMCs supplied cDNA or gDNA.

V gave up 6 bases and J gave up 5 bases, with 11 bases separating them. The CDR3 runs 13 residues. Study processing details: Reference gene primer amplification gave nucleated cell count estimates. Clones were read by immunoSEQ multiplex PCR, and TCRdb kept only the in-frame ones, dropping some. That table furnishes V, J and clone size, whereas the DNA furnished D and trimming. The sample shows about 170,000 clones, just under 95% of them seen only once. This chain uses TRBV12-3 or TRBV12-4 with TRBJ1-5; D not certain. The sequenced material came from peripheral blood. This receptor was taken from a woman between 45 and 60 years old with acute or convalescent COVID-19. The CDR3 DNA sequence: TGTGCCAGCAGCTATACGAGGGATCAGCCCCAGCATTTT. Protein product: CASSYTRDQPQHF.